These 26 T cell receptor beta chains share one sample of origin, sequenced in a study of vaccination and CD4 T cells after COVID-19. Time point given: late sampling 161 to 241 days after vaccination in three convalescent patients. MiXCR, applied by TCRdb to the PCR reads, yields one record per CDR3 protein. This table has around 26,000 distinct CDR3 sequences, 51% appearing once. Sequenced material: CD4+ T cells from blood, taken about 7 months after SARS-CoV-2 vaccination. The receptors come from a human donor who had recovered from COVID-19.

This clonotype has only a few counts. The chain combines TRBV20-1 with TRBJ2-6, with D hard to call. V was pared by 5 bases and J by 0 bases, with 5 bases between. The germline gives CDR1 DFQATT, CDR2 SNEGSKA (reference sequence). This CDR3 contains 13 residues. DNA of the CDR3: TGCAGTGCTCGCTTCTCTGGGGCCAACGTCCTGACTTTC. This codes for CSARFSGANVLTF.

CDR3: CASSLAGDSYEQYF. The CDR3 DNA follows: TGTGCCAGCAGTTTAGCGGGGGACTCCTACGAGCAGTACTTC. The chain has TRBV28 and TRBJ2-7, with 7 nucleotides matching TRBD2. With 2 bases clipped from V and 0 bases from J, the junction kept 1 base outside the gene matches. Germline CDR1 reads MDHEN; CDR2 reads SYDVKM. CDR3 length: 14 amino acids.

CDR3 sequence (DNA): TGTGCCAGCAGCCCCCGGACACTGAACACTGAAGCTTTCTTT. Translated: CASSPRTLNTEAFF. The rearrangement links TRBV7-8 to TRBJ1-1; possible D gene TRBD1, 5 bases. The V end was cut by 5 bases, the J end by 0 bases, with 10 bases between. Germline-derived CDR1 and CDR2 are SGHVS and FQNEAQ. This CDR3 contains 14 residues. The variable domain in full, completed from reference TRBV7-8 and TRBJ1-1, reads GAGVSQSPRYKVAKRGQDVALRCDPISGHVSLFWYQQALGQGPEFLTYFQNEAQLDKSGLPSDRFFAERPEGSVSTLKIQRTQQEDSAVYLCASSPRTLNTEAFFGQGTRLTVV.

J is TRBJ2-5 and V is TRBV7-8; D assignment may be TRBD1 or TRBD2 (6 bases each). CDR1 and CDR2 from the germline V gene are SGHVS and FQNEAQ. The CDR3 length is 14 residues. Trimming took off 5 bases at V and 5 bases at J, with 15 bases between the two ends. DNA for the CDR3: TGTGCCAGCAGCCCTACTAGGGGGGCTGAGACCCAGTACTTC. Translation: CASSPTRGAETQYF.

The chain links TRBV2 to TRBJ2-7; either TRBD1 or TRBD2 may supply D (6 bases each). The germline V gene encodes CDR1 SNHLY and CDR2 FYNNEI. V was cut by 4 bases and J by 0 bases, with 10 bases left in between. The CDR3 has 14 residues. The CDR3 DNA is TGTGCCAGCAGTGGGAGGGGGAGCTCCTACGAGCAGTACTTC. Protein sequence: CASSGRGSSYEQYF.

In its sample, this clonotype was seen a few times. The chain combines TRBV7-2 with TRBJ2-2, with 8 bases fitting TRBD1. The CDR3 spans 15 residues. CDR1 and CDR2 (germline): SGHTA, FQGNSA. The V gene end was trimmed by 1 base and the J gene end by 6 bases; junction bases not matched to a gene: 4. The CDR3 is CASSLGGQGPGELFF. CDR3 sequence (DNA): TGTGCCAGCAGCTTAGGTGGACAGGGTCCCGGGGAGCTGTTTTTT.

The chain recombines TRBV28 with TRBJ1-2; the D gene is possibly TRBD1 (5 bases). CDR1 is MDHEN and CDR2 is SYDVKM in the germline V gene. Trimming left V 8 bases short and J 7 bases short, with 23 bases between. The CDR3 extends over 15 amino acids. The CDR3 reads CASAQVGGYGGGYTF. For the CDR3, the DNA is TGTGCCAGCGCCCAGGTGGGGGGGTATGGCGGTGGCTACACCTTC.

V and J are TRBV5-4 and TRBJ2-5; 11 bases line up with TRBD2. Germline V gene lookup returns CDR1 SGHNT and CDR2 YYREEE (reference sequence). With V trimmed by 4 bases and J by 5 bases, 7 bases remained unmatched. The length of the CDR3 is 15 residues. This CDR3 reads CASSVTSGSVETQYF. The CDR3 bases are TGTGCCAGCAGCGTAACTAGCGGGAGCGTTGAGACCCAGTACTTC.

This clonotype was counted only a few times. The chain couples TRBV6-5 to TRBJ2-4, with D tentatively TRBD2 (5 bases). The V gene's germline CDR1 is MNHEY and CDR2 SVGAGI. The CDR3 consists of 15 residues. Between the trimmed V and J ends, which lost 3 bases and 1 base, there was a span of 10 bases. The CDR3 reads CASSYSPGAKNIQYF. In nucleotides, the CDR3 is TGTGCCAGCAGTTATTCTCCGGGGGCCAAAAACATTCAGTACTTC.

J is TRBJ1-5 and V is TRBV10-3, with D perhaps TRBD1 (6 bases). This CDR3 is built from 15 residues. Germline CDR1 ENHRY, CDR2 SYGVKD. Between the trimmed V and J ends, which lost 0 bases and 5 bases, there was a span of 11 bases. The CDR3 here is CAISESSQGYQPQHF. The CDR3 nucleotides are TGTGCCATCAGTGAGTCGAGCCAGGGGTATCAGCCCCAGCATTTT.

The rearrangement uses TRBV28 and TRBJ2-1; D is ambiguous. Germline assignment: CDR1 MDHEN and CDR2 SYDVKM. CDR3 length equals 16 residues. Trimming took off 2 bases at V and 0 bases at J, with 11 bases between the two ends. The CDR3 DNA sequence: TGTGCCAGCAGTTTAGCACACGAGAGCTCCTACAATGAGCAGTTCTTC. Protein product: CASSLAHESSYNEQFF. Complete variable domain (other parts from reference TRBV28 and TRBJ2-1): DVKVTQSSRYLVKRTGEKVFLECVQDMDHENMFWYRQDPGLGLRLIYFSYDVKMKEKGDIPEGYSVSREKKERFSLILESASTNQTSMYLCASSLAHESSYNEQFFGPGTRLTVL.

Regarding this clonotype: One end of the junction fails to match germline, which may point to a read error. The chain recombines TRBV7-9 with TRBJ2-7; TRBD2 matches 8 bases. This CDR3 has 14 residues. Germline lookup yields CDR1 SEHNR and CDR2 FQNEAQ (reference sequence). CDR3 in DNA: TGTGCCAGCAGCTTGACTAGCGAGTCCTACGGGCAGTACTTC. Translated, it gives CASSLTSESYGQYF.

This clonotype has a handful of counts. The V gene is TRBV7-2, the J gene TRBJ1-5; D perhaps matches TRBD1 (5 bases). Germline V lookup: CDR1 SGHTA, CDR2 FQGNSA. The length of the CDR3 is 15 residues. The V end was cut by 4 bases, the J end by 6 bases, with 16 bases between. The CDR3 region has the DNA TGTGCCAGCAGCTCCAAGAGGGGCGTCGGTCAGCCCCAGCATTTT. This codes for CASSSKRGVGQPQHF.

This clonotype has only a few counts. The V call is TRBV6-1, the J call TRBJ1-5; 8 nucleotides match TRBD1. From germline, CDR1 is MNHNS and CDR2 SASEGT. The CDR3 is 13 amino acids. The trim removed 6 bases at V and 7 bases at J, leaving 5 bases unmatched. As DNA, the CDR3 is TGTGCCAGCAGACAGGGGGAAAACCAGCCCCAGCATTTT. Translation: CASRQGENQPQHF.

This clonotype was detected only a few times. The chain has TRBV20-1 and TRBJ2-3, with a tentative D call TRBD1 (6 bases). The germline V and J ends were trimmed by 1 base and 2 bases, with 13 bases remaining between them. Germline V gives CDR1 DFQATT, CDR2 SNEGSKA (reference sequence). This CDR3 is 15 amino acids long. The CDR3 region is CSARAGTSNTDTQYF. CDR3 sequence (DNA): TGCAGTGCTAGAGCCGGGACAAGTAACACAGATACGCAGTATTTT.

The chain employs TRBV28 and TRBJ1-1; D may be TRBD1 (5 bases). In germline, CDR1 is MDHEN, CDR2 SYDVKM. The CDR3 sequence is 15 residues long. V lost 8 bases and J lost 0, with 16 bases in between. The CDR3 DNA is TGTGCCAGCGCTATGCTTCTGGGGGTGAACACTGAAGCTTTCTTT. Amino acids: CASAMLLGVNTEAFF.

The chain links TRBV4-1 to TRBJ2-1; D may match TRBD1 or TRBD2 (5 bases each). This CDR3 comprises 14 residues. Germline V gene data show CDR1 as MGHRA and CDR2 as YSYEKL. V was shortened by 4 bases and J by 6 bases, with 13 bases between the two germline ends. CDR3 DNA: TGCGCCAGCAGCCGGGACCCCCGAAGCAATGAGCAGTTCTTC. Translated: CASSRDPRSNEQFF.

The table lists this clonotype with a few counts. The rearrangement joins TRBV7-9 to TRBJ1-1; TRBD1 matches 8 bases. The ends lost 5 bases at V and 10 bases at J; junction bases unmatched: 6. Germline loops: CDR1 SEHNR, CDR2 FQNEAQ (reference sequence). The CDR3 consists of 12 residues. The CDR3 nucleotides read TGTGCCAGCAGCGGGGACAGGTGGGGAGCTTTCTTT. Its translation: CASSGDRWGAFF.

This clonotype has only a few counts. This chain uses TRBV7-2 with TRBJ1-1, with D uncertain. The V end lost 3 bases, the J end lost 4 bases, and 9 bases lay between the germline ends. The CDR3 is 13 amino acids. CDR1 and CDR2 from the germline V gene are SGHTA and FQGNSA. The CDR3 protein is CASSFQGSTEAFF. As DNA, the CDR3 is TGTGCCAGCAGCTTTCAAGGGAGCACTGAAGCTTTCTTT.

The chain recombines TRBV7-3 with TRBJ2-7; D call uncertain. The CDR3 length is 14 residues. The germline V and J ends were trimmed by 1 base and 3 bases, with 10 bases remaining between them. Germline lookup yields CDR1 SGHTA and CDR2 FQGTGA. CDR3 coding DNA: TGTGCCAGCAGCTTAATTCGGCCGTACTACGAGCAGTACTTC. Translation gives CASSLIRPYYEQYF.

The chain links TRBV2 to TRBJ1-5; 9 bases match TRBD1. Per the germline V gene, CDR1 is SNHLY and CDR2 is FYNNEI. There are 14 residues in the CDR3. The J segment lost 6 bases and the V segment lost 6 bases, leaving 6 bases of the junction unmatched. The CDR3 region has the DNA TGTGCCAGCAGCCCCACAGGGGGCAGTCAGCCCCAGCATTTT. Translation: CASSPTGGSQPQHF.

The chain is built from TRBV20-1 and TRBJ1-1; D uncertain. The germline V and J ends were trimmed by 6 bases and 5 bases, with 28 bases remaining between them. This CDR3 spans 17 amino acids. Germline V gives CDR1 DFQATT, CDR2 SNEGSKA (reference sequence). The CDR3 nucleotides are TGCAGTGCCTCACCCGGAGGTGGGTCCCTGTTGGATACTGAAGCTTTCTTT. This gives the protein CSASPGGGSLLDTEAFF.

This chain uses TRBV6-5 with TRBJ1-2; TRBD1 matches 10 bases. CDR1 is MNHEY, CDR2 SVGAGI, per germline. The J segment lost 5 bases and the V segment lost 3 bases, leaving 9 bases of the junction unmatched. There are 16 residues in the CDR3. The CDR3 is CASSYQTGGASYGYTF. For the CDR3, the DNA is TGTGCCAGCAGTTATCAGACAGGGGGCGCGTCGTATGGCTACACCTTC.

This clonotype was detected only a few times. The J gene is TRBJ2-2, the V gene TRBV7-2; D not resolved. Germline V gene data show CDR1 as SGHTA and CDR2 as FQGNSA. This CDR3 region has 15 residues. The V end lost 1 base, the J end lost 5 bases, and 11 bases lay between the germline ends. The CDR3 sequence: CASSLGRRRTGELFF. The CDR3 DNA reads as TGTGCCAGCAGCTTAGGCCGTCGTCGTACCGGGGAGCTGTTTTTT.

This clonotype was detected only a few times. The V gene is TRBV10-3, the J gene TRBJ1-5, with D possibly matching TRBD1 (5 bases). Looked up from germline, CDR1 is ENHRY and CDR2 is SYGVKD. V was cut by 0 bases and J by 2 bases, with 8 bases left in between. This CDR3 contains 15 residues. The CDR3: CAISESGAGNQPQHF. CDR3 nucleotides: TGTGCCATCAGTGAGTCAGGGGCAGGCAATCAGCCCCAGCATTTT.

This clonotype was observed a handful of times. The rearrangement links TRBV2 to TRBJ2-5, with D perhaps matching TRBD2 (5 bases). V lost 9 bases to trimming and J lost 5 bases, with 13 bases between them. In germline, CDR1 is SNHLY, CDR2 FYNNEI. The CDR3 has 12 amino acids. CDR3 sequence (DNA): TGTGCCAGTCGGGAATTCCGGGAGACCCAGTACTTC. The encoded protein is CASREFRETQYF.